Following are 24 T cell receptor beta chains from one sample sequenced in a study of T cells in Graves' hyperthyroidism and ophthalmopathy. TCR beta CDR3 region amplification was performed from RNA transcripts. First-round RT-PCR of the TCR CDR3 relied on the HTBI primer set. TCRdb independently ran MiXCR on the multiplex PCR reads; one entry per CDR3 protein. The sample holds 400,000 to 550,000 distinct CDR3 sequences, approximately 25% seen once. Source material: blood. These receptors were collected from a woman in her 30s with Graves' ophthalmopathy.

This clonotype has a count of ten or more. This chain uses TRBV12-3 or TRBV12-4 with TRBJ2-5; D is possibly TRBD1 or TRBD2 (6 bases each). Trimming cost V 0 bases and J 5 bases, with 13 bases left between them. The CDR3 has 15 residues. CDR3 DNA: TGTGCCAGCAGTTTAGCGGGGGGCGCGTCGGAGACCCAGTACTTC. Its translation is CASSLAGGASETQYF.

This clonotype was seen ten or more times. This chain joins TRBV12-3 or TRBV12-4 and TRBJ1-5; D is perhaps TRBD1 (6 bases). The CDR3 length is 15 residues. V was pared by 6 bases and J by 1 base, with 13 bases between. The CDR3 here is CASSHGGGSNQPQHF. The CDR3 DNA follows: TGTGCCAGCAGCCACGGGGGCGGGAGCAATCAGCCCCAGCATTTT.

This clonotype has ten or more counts. This chain uses TRBV19 with TRBJ1-2; possible D gene TRBD1, 5 bases. With 5 bases removed from V and 2 bases from J, the gap between germline ends came to 24 bases. The CDR3 runs to 18 residues. The germline V gene has CDR1 LNHDA and CDR2 SQIVND (reference sequence). The CDR3 protein is CASSSPTGPQRRNYGYTF. CDR3 bases: TGTGCCAGTAGTTCCCCTACGGGACCCCAAAGGCGGAACTATGGCTACACCTTC.

To note about this clonotype: One junction end disagrees with the germline gene, perhaps due to a read error. V usage is TRBV18 and J usage is TRBJ1-2; maybe TRBD1 (5 bases). This CDR3 region has 14 residues. CDR1 KGHSH and CDR2 LQKENI come from the germline V gene. The CDR3 loop reads CTSSPPRGTYGYTF. In nucleotides, the CDR3 is TGTACCAGCTCACCACCTAGGGGAACCTATGGCTACACCTTC. Supplemented by reference TRBV18 and TRBJ1-2, the full variable domain reads NAGVMQNPRHLVRRRGQEARLRCSPMKGHSHVYWYRQLPEEGLKFMVYLQKENIIDESGMPKERFSAEFPKEGPSILRIQQVVRGDSAAYFCTSSPPRGTYGYTFGSGTRLTVV.

This clonotype was detected ten times or more. The chain joins TRBV6-1 to TRBJ1-2, with D tentatively TRBD1 (6 bases). V lost 2 bases to trimming and J lost 1 base, with 11 bases between them. The CDR3 extends over 15 amino acids. Germline CDR1 and CDR2: MNHNS and SASEGT. CDR3 bases: TGTGCCAGCAGTGAAATCAGGACAGATAACTATGGCTACACCTTC. Encoded protein: CASSEIRTDNYGYTF.

The chain is built from TRBV19 and TRBJ1-2; 7 bases align to TRBD1. The trim removed 5 bases at V and 2 bases at J, leaving 8 bases unmatched. Germline V gene data show CDR1 as LNHDA and CDR2 as SQIVND (reference sequence). The CDR3 consists of 15 residues. Written as DNA, the CDR3 is TGTGCCAGTAGTCATGGGGACAGAATCAACTATGGCTACACCTTC. Its translation is CASSHGDRINYGYTF.

The chain joins TRBV15 to TRBJ1-5; 7 positions agree with TRBD1. CDR1 LNHNV and CDR2 YYDKDF come from the germline V gene (reference sequence). This CDR3 is built from 15 residues. The V and J ends lost 3 bases and 0 bases, in that order; junction bases with no gene match: 2. The CDR3 bases are TGTGCCACCAGCAGCAACAGGGGTAGCAATCAGCCCCAGCATTTT. As protein: CATSSNRGSNQPQHF.

This chain connects TRBV28 to TRBJ2-2; no clear D. CDR1 and CDR2 from the germline V gene are MDHEN and SYDVKM. V was clipped by 0 bases and J by 4 bases, with 6 bases between them. CDR3 length equals 14 residues. This CDR3 reads CASSLWSGTGELFF. As DNA, the CDR3 is TGTGCCAGCAGTTTATGGAGTGGCACCGGGGAGCTGTTTTTT.

This clonotype was counted a few times. V and J are TRBV10-3 and TRBJ1-2; the D gene is possibly TRBD1 (5 bases). The CDR3 is made up of 14 amino acids. Trimming left V 7 bases short and J 0 bases short, with 12 bases between. Germline-derived CDR1 and CDR2 are ENHRY and SYGVKD. The CDR3 reads CAITSSGANYGYTF. As DNA, the CDR3 is TGTGCCATCACCTCGTCGGGGGCTAACTATGGCTACACCTTC.

This clonotype has a count of ten or more. The V call is TRBV7-3, the J call TRBJ1-1; no clear D. The V end was cut by 3 bases, the J end by 2 bases, with 7 bases between. The CDR3 runs to 13 residues. Germline V gene sequence: CDR1 SGHTA, CDR2 FQGTGA. Here the CDR3 reads CASSLLTNTEAFF. The CDR3 nucleotides read TGTGCCAGCAGCTTGTTGACTAACACTGAAGCTTTCTTT.

This chain uses TRBV6-1 with TRBJ2-5; no clear D gene. This CDR3 is built from 13 residues. Germline assignment: CDR1 MNHNS and CDR2 SASEGT. Trimming left V 6 bases short and J 2 bases short, with 10 bases between. CDR3 DNA sequence: TGTGCCAGCAGCGTGACACGGCAAGAGACCCAGTACTTC. Translated: CASSVTRQETQYF.

Many counts were recorded for this clonotype. This chain links TRBV27 with TRBJ1-2, with 8 bases identical to TRBD1. The CDR3 loop spans 13 amino acids. Trimming cost V 4 bases and J 8 bases; bases outside gene matches: 6. The germline CDR1 and CDR2 sequences are MNHEY and SMNVEV (reference sequence). The CDR3 bases are TGTGCCAGCAGTTGGACAGGGAAGGAAGGCTACACCTTC. This encodes CASSWTGKEGYTF.

The sample holds many counts of this clonotype. A read error may be the cause here, since a much bigger clone is one base away. The chain combines TRBV6-5 with TRBJ2-7, with D possibly called TRBD1 or TRBD2 (6 bases each). Trimming left V 2 bases short and J 5 bases short, with 7 bases between. This CDR3 is built from 12 residues. Per the germline V gene, CDR1 is MNHEY and CDR2 is SVGAGI. DNA for the CDR3: TGTGCCAGCAGTTACGGGGGGCACGAGCAGTACTTC. Translation gives CASSYGGHEQYF.

In this sample, this clonotype turned up many times. V gene TRBV6-2 or TRBV6-3 combines with J gene TRBJ2-7; 8 bases are shared with TRBD1. Germline V gene sequence: CDR1 MNHEY, CDR2 SVGEGT. Trimming cost V 4 bases and J 5 bases; bases outside gene matches: 4. CDR3 length: 13 amino acids. The CDR3 sequence is CASSLYRGNEQYF. CDR3 coding DNA: TGTGCCAGCAGTTTGTACAGGGGGAACGAGCAGTACTTC.

This clonotype was seen repeatedly, ten times or more. CDR3 DNA: TGTGCCTGGAGTGTACGTACAGTAAACTATGGCTACACCTTC. Translation gives CAWSVRTVNYGYTF. The gene calls are TRBV30 and TRBJ1-2; D ambiguous. Deletions cut 0 bases from V and 2 bases from J, with 10 bases between. The CDR3 spans 14 residues. Germline CDR1 GTSNPN, CDR2 SVGIG (reference sequence).

This clonotype was counted between two and nine times. V is TRBV5-5 and J is TRBJ2-2; D unresolved. Trimming pared 5 bases from V and 7 bases from J, leaving 9 bases between. The germline V gene has CDR1 SGHKS and CDR2 YYEKEE (reference sequence). The CDR3 is 12 residues long. CDR3 sequence reads: CASSSFGGELFF. CDR3 DNA sequence: TGTGCCAGCAGTTCTTTTGGCGGGGAGCTGTTTTTT.

This clonotype has a count of ten or more. The chain recombines TRBV30 with TRBJ1-1; 7 bases align to TRBD1. Unmatched junction bases numbered 2, after V lost 5 bases and J lost 8 bases. Germline CDR1 and CDR2: GTSNPN and SVGIG (reference sequence). The CDR3 totals 10 residues. CDR3 region: CAWGTVEAFF. DNA of the CDR3: TGTGCCTGGGGGACAGTAGAAGCTTTCTTT.

This clonotype was seen at least ten times. The chain joins TRBV7-3 to TRBJ2-7; TRBD1 matches 10 bases. The germline V gene encodes CDR1 SGHTA and CDR2 FQGTGA. The CDR3 runs 13 residues. With 5 bases clipped from V and 7 bases from J, the junction kept 5 bases outside the gene matches. CDR3 DNA: TGTGCCAGCAGCATAGGACAGGGGGGGGAGCAGTACTTC. Translating gives CASSIGQGGEQYF.

The sample holds many counts of this clonotype. This sequence joins TRBV5-1 and TRBJ1-5; no firm D call. Trimming pared 0 bases from V and 8 bases from J, leaving 9 bases between. Germline-derived CDR1 and CDR2 are SGHRS and YFSETQ. The CDR3 is made up of 13 amino acids. The CDR3 DNA is TGCGCCAGCAGCTTGGCCCTCGGAGAGCCCCAGCATTTT. Translating gives CASSLALGEPQHF.

V and J are TRBV28 and TRBJ2-7; D remains unclear. Trimming took off 6 bases at V and 10 bases at J, with 16 bases between the two ends. The germline V gene has CDR1 MDHEN and CDR2 SYDVKM. The CDR3 has 12 amino acids. In nucleotides, the CDR3 is TGTGCCAGCAGCCCCAAGCCGGGCTTACAGTACTTC. It specifies CASSPKPGLQYF.

The chain recombines TRBV18 with TRBJ1-3; D is possibly TRBD1 (6 bases). There are 15 residues in the CDR3. The ends were cut back, 3 bases at V and 0 bases at J, with 9 bases in the middle. The germline V gene encodes CDR1 KGHSH and CDR2 LQKENI. The CDR3 here is CASSPDRISGNTIYF. The CDR3 nucleotides are TGTGCCAGCTCACCTGACAGGATCTCTGGAAACACCATATATTTT.

In its sample, this clonotype was seen many times. The chain joins TRBV27 to TRBJ2-7; 9 positions agree with TRBD1. The germline V gene has CDR1 MNHEY and CDR2 SMNVEV (reference sequence). There are 15 residues in the CDR3. Trimming at V came to 3 bases and at J to 5 bases, leaving 8 bases not matched to a gene. The CDR3 nucleotides read TGTGCCAGCAGTTTGGCGGGACAGGGATTTCACGAGCAGTACTTC. Its translation: CASSLAGQGFHEQYF.

This clonotype was observed at least ten times. This chain connects TRBV20-1 to TRBJ1-1, with D maybe TRBD1 (5 bases). V was pared by 3 bases and J by 5 bases, with 13 bases between. Germline values: CDR1 DFQATT, CDR2 SNEGSKA (reference sequence). CDR3 length: 13 residues. CDR3 loop: CSARGLAGTEAFF. For the CDR3, the DNA is TGCAGTGCTAGGGGACTGGCGGGTACTGAAGCTTTCTTT.

This clonotype has only a few counts. The gene calls are TRBV19 and TRBJ1-1, with a weak D call TRBD1 (5 bases). This CDR3 has 14 amino acids. The V and J ends lost 9 bases and 0 bases respectively, with 14 bases between them. Per the germline V gene, CDR1 is LNHDA and CDR2 is SQIVND (reference sequence). The DNA of the CDR3 is TGTGCCAGCCACACAGGACGGATGAACACTGAAGCTTTCTTT. It translates to CASHTGRMNTEAFF.